This entry concerns a single TCR beta chain. This record belongs to a study of blood T cell repertoires in COVID-19. The wider study: Italy, Spain and the United States were the sources of the convalescent and acute COVID-19 samples. The analysed material was cDNA or gDNA that came from T cells, B-cell-depleted T cells, or PBMCs.

In the source study's methods: Amplification with reference gene primers provided the estimates of nucleated cell counts. TCRdb's table, derived via immunoSEQ multiplex PCR, lists solely in-frame clones and lacks some. D and trimming come from the DNA, and the V and J calls and clone size come from that table. This table has tens of thousands of clones, just over 85% appearing once. This sequence was found in a woman older than 75 with acute or convalescent COVID-19. Sequencing was done on a sample of peripheral blood.

The CDR3 DNA sequence: TGTGCCAGCAGTTTACGTTTACAGGGAAAAGGTCAGCCCCAGCATTTT. This encodes CASSLRLQGKGQPQHF. The rearrangement uses TRBV28 and TRBJ1-5; tentatively, D is TRBD1 (6 bases). In germline, CDR1 is MDHEN, CDR2 SYDVKM. The CDR3 consists of 16 residues. The V end was cut by 2 bases, the J end by 6 bases, with 17 bases between.